These 19 T cell receptor beta chains originate from one sample sequenced in a study of shared clonotypes between healthy human individuals. TCRdb keeps only in-frame clones here, not all; method: immunoSEQ multiplex PCR. In the table there are some 2,000,000 clones, 90% to 97% of which are singletons. The sample was naive CD4+ T cells sorted from blood. Indicated subset: CD45RA+ positively selected. The receptor set was obtained from a man younger than 35 in good health.

The V call is TRBV28, the J call TRBJ1-1, with TRBD1 matching 8 bases. This CDR3 contains 15 residues. J was trimmed by 1 base and V by 3 bases; bases with no gene match: 4. Germline assignment: CDR1 MDHEN and CDR2 SYDVKM. The CDR3 here is CASSLATGANTEAFF. CDR3 DNA: TGTGCCAGCAGTTTGGCGACAGGGGCGAACACTGAAGCTTTCTTT.

The V and J genes are TRBV15 and TRBJ1-6; no firm D call. Deletions cut 0 bases from V and 6 bases from J, with 9 bases between. Germline values: CDR1 LNHNV, CDR2 YYDKDF (reference sequence). The CDR3 length is 15 residues. As DNA, the CDR3 is TGTGCCACCAGCAGAGACTTGGGAGGTAATTCACCCCTCCACTTT. This encodes CATSRDLGGNSPLHF.

This rearrangement joins TRBV2 to TRBJ1-1; no reliable D call. CDR3 length equals 12 residues. The germline V gene has CDR1 SNHLY and CDR2 FYNNEI. Trimming pared 11 bases from V and 1 base from J, leaving 11 bases between. The CDR3, as DNA: TGTGCCGGAGCGACTACGAACACTGAAGCTTTCTTT. Protein product: CAGATTNTEAFF.

The chain couples TRBV4-1 to TRBJ2-1; D remains ambiguous. The CDR3 totals 16 residues. Trimming took 3 bases from V and 0 from J, leaving 12 bases between them. Germline V CDR1 and CDR2: MGHRA, YSYEKL. As DNA, the CDR3 is TGCGCCAGCAGCCACCCTGGGTGGAGCTCCTACAATGAGCAGTTCTTC. Amino acid sequence: CASSHPGWSSYNEQFF.

The chain joins TRBV9 to TRBJ2-3; unclear D gene. CDR1 is SGDLS and CDR2 is YYNGEE in the germline V gene. The CDR3 consists of 14 residues. Trimming cost V 3 bases and J 1 base, with 9 bases left between them. In DNA form, the CDR3 reads TGTGCCAGCAGCGCGATAGTTGGCACAGATACGCAGTATTTT. This encodes CASSAIVGTDTQYF.

The genes are TRBV6-5 and TRBJ1-1; D gene uncertain. Trimming took 5 bases from V and 8 from J, leaving 15 bases between them. The CDR3 contains 13 residues. Germline V gene lookup returns CDR1 MNHEY and CDR2 SVGAGI. CDR3: CASSTLLFPEAFF. In DNA, the CDR3 is TGTGCCAGCAGTACCCTACTTTTTCCCGAAGCTTTCTTT.

The chain recombines TRBV18 with TRBJ2-7; 11 positions agree with TRBD1. The CDR3 sequence is 12 residues long. V shed 8 bases, J shed 5 bases, and the junction held 2 bases outside the gene matches. CDR1 is KGHSH, CDR2 LQKENI, per germline. CDR3 loop: CASGQGAHEQYF. DNA of the CDR3: TGTGCCAGCGGACAGGGGGCCCACGAGCAGTACTTC.

CDR3 DNA: TGTGCCAGCAGCAGGGACAGCCAATCCTACGAGCAGTACTTC. It codes for CASSRDSQSYEQYF. The rearrangement uses TRBV5-5 and TRBJ2-7, with 7 bases identical to TRBD1. This CDR3 region has 14 residues. J lost 1 base, V lost 4 bases, and 5 bases had no gene match. CDR1 is SGHKS, CDR2 YYEKEE, per germline (reference sequence).

The sample holds a few counts of this clone. This chain joins TRBV30 and TRBJ1-1; a weak D match, TRBD1 (5 bases). The CDR3 has 14 amino acids. V shed 4 bases and J shed 0 bases, with 12 bases lying between them. Germline CDR1 is GTSNPN and CDR2 is SVGIG (reference sequence). The CDR3 DNA is TGTGCCTGGACAGGGACGAAGCTGAACACTGAAGCTTTCTTT. This translates into CAWTGTKLNTEAFF.

This sequence joins TRBV18 and TRBJ2-7; TRBD2 is a possible D gene (5 bases). The CDR3 covers 14 residues. Trimming removed 3 bases at V and 6 bases at J, with 15 bases between. CDR1 KGHSH and CDR2 LQKENI come from the germline V gene. CDR3 region: CASSPNLGDIEQYF. The CDR3 nucleotides read TGTGCCAGCTCACCGAATCTCGGGGATATCGAGCAGTACTTC.

This sequence joins TRBV7-2 and TRBJ1-2, with 7 bases aligning to TRBD1. Germline-derived CDR1 and CDR2 are SGHTA and FQGNSA. Trimming cost V 5 bases and J 8 bases; bases outside gene matches: 5. The CDR3 covers 12 residues. The CDR3 region has the DNA TGTGCCAGCAGCCGACAGGGAAGAGGCTACACCTTC. Protein product: CASSRQGRGYTF.

J is TRBJ1-4 and V is TRBV6-5, with D unresolved. Germline loops: CDR1 MNHEY, CDR2 SVGAGI. The CDR3 loop spans 11 amino acids. V was cut by 5 bases and J by 9 bases, with 7 bases left in between. The CDR3 DNA reads TGTGCCAGCAGTGACGGCCAAAAACTGTTTTTT. Translation: CASSDGQKLFF.

Notes on this clone: The sample has other DNA sequences that encode this CDR3 too. The chain links TRBV10-2 to TRBJ1-5; no definite D call. Germline CDR1 and CDR2: WSHSY and SAAADI. The CDR3 loop spans 12 amino acids. V was shortened by 1 base and J by 6 bases, with 4 bases between the two germline ends. CDR3 loop: CASSELSQPQHF. CDR3 sequence (DNA): TGCGCCAGCAGTGAGTTGAGTCAGCCCCAGCATTTT.

This chain connects TRBV11-1 to TRBJ2-5; 13 bases line up with TRBD2. Germline V gene sequence: CDR1 SGHAT, CDR2 FQDESV (reference sequence). This CDR3 region has 18 residues. J gave up 0 bases and V 4 bases, and 8 bases lay outside the gene matches. CDR3: CASSSWTSGGSNQETQYF. The CDR3 coding sequence is TGTGCCAGCAGCTCCTGGACTAGCGGGGGATCAAACCAAGAGACCCAGTACTTC.

The chain carries TRBV6-6 and TRBJ2-7; 8 bases align to TRBD2. The length of the CDR3 is 15 residues. V lost 5 bases, J lost 4 bases, and 10 bases stayed unmatched. The germline V gene has CDR1 MNHNY and CDR2 SVGAGI (reference sequence). The CDR3 nucleotides are TGTGCCAGCAGTACCTTGGGGACTAGTATTTACGAGCAGTACTTC. Amino acids: CASSTLGTSIYEQYF.

The chain carries TRBV7-2 and TRBJ2-7; TRBD2 aligns across 8 bases. The germline gives CDR1 SGHTA, CDR2 FQGNSA. Trimming at V came to 1 base and at J to 1 base, leaving 3 bases not matched to a gene. The CDR3 has 15 residues. The CDR3 DNA follows: TGTGCCAGCAGCTTAGAGGCTAGCGGGTCCTACGAGCAGTACTTC. Translating it yields CASSLEASGSYEQYF.

The J gene is TRBJ2-1, the V gene TRBV7-2, with D perhaps TRBD1 (6 bases). The V gene's germline CDR1 is SGHTA and CDR2 FQGNSA. Trimming took 6 bases from V and 7 from J, leaving 13 bases between them. The CDR3 has 13 amino acids. DNA of the CDR3: TGTGCCAGCAGTTTCGGTAGGGGGAATGAGCAGTTCTTC. Amino acid sequence: CASSFGRGNEQFF.

The rearrangement joins TRBV10-3 to TRBJ1-1, with D unclear. Germline V CDR1 and CDR2: ENHRY, SYGVKD. Trimming removed 10 bases at V and 4 bases at J, with 13 bases between. The CDR3 contains 12 residues. The CDR3 loop is CANNWTATEAFF. The CDR3 nucleotides are TGTGCCAACAATTGGACGGCCACTGAAGCTTTCTTT.

The genes are TRBV6-5 and TRBJ1-1; D might be TRBD1 (6 bases). Trimming removed 6 bases at V and 5 bases at J, with 13 bases between. This CDR3 comprises 13 residues. CDR1 and CDR2 (germline): MNHEY, SVGAGI. CDR3 sequence: CASSGGGRTEAFF. The DNA for the CDR3 is TGTGCCAGCAGCGGGGGGGGCCGGACTGAAGCTTTCTTT.